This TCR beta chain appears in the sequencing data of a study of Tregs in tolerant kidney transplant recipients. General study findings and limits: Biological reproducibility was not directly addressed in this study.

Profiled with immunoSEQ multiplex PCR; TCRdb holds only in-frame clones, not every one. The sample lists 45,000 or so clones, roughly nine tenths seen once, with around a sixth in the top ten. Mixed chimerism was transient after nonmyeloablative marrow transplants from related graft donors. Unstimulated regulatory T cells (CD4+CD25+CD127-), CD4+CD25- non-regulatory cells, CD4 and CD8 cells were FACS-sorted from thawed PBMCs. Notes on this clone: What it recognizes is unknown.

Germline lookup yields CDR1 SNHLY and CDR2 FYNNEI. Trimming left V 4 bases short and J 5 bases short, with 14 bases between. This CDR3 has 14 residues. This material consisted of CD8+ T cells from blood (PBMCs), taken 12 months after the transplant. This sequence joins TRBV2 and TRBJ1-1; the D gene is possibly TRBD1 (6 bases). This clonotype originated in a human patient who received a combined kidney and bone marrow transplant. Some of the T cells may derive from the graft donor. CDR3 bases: TGTGCCAGCAGTGGACTAACAGGGATAACTGAAGCTTTCTTT. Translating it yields CASSGLTGITEAFF.